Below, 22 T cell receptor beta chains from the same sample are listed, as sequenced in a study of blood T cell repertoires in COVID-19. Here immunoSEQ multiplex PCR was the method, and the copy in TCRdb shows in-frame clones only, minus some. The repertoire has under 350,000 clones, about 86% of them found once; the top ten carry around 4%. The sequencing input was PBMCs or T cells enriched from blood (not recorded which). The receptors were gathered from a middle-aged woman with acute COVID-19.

CDR3 loop: CASSLGLQGHYGYTF. CDR3 bases: TGTGCCAGCAGCTTAGGACTCCAGGGCCACTATGGCTACACCTTC. The rearrangement joins TRBV11-2 to TRBJ1-2; D might be TRBD1 (5 bases). CDR3 length equals 15 residues. V gave up 1 base and J gave up 3 bases, with 12 bases separating them. Germline loops: CDR1 SGHAT, CDR2 FQNNGV.

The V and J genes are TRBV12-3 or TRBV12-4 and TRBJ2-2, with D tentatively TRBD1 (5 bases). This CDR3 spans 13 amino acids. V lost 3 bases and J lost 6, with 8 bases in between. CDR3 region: CASSFAGPGELFF. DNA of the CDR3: TGTGCCAGCAGTTTTGCAGGGCCCGGGGAGCTGTTTTTT.

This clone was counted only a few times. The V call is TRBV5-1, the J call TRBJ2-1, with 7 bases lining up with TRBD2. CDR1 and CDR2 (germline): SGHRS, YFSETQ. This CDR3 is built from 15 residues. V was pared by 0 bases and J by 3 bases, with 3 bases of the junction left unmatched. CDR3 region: CASSLERTSYNEQFF. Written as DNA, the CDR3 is TGCGCCAGCAGCTTGGAGAGGACTAGCTACAATGAGCAGTTCTTC.

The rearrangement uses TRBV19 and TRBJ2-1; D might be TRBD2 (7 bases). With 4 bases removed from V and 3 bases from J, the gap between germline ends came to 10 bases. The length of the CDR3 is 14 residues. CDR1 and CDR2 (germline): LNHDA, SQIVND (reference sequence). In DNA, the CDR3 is TGTGCCAGTAGTAAGGGGGGGGGCTACAATGAGCAGTTCTTC. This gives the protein CASSKGGGYNEQFF.

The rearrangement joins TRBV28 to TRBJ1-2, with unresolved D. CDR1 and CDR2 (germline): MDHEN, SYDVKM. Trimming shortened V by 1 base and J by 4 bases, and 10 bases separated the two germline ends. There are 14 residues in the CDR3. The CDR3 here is CASSLSGLAYGYTF. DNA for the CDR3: TGTGCCAGCAGTTTATCCGGACTGGCCTATGGCTACACCTTC.

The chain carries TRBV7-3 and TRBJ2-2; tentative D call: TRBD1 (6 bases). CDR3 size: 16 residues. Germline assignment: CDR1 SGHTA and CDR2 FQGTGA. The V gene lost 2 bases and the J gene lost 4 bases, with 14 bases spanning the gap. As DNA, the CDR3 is TGTGCCAGCAGCTTATTATCTGGGGGCGCCACCGGGGAGCTGTTTTTT. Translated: CASSLLSGGATGELFF.

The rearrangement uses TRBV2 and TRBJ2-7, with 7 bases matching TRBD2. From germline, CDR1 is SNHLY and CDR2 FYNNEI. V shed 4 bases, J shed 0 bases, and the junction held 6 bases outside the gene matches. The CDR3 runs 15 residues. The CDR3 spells CASSAGAGSSYEQYF. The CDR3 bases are TGTGCCAGCAGTGCCGGAGCGGGGAGCTCCTACGAGCAGTACTTC. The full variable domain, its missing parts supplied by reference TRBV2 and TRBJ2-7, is EPEVTQTPSHQVTQMGQEVILRCVPISNHLYFYWYRQILGQKVEFLVSFYNNEISEKSEIFDDQFSVERPDGSNFTLKIRSTKLEDSAMYFCASSAGAGSSYEQYFGPGTRLTVT.

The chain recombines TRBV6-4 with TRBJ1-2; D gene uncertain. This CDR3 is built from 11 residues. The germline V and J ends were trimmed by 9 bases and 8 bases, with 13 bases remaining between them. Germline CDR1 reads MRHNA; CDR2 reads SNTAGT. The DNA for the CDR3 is TGTGCCAGACGCCTTGGTGGCGGCTACACCTTC. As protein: CARRLGGGYTF.

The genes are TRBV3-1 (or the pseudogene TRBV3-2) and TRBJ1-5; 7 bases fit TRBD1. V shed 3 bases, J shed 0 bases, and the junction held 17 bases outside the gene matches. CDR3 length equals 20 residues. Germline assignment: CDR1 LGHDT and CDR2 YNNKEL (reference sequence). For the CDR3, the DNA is TGTGCCAGCAGCCATTCCCCAACGAACAGGGGAGGATATAGCAATCAGCCCCAGCATTTT. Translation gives CASSHSPTNRGGYSNQPQHF.

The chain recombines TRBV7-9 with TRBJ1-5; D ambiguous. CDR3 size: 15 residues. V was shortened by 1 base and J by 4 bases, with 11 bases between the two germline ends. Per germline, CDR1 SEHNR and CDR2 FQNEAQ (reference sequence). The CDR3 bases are TGTGCCAGCAGCTTAGGGGCAGAGTGGAATCAGCCCCAGCATTTT. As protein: CASSLGAEWNQPQHF.

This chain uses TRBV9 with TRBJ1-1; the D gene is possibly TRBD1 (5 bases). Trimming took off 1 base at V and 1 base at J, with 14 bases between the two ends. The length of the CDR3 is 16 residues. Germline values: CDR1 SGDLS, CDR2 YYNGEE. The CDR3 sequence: CASSVSVGAKNTEAFF. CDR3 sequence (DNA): TGTGCCAGCAGCGTATCCGTAGGGGCGAAGAACACTGAAGCTTTCTTT. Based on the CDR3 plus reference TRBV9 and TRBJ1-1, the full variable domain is DSGVTQTPKHLITATGQRVTLRCSPRSGDLSVYWYQQSLDQGLQFLIQYYNGEERAKGNILERFSAQQFPDLHSELNLSSLELGDSALYFCASSVSVGAKNTEAFFGQGTRLTVV.

This CDR3 is CASSYSSSGGRETQYF. CDR3 coding DNA: TGTGCCAGCAGTTACTCGTCCTCAGGGGGGCGAGAGACCCAGTACTTC. The chain has TRBV6-5 and TRBJ2-5; D is possibly TRBD1 (7 bases). The CDR3 is 16 amino acids. Germline loops: CDR1 MNHEY, CDR2 SVGAGI. V was clipped by 0 bases and J by 4 bases, with 15 bases between them.

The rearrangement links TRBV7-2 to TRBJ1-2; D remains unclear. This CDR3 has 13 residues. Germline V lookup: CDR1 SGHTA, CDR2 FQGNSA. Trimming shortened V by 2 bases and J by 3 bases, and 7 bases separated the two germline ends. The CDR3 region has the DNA TGTGCCAGCAGCTTATCTACGTACTATGGCTACACCTTC. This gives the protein CASSLSTYYGYTF. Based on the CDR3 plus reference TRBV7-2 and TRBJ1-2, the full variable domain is GAGVSQSPSNKVTEKGKDVELRCDPISGHTALYWYRQSLGQGLEFLIYFQGNSAPDKSGLPSDRFSAERTGGSVSTLTIQRTQQEDSAVYLCASSLSTYYGYTFGSGTRLTVV.

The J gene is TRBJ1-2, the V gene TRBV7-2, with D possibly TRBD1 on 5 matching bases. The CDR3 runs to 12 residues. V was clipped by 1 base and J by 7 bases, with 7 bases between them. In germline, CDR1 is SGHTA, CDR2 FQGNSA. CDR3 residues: CASSLDTGGYTF. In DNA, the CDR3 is TGTGCCAGCAGCTTAGATACAGGTGGCTACACCTTC.

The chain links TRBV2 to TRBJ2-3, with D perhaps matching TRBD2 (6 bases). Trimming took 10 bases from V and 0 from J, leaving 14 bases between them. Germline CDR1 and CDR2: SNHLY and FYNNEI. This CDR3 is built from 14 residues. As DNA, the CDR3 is TGTGCCATTAAAACCGGGACTAGCACAGATACGCAGTATTTT. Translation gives CAIKTGTSTDTQYF.

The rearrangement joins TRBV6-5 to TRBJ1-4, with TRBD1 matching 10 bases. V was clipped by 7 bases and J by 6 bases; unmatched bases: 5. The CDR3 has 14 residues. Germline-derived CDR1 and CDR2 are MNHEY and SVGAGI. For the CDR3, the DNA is TGTGCCAGCAAGAGGACAGGGGGAGATGAAAAACTGTTTTTT. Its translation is CASKRTGGDEKLFF.

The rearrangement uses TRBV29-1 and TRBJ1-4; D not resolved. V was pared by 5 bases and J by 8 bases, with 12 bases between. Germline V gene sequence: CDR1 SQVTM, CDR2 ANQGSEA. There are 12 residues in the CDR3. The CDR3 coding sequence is TGCAGCGTTCAGGTGGCGGGGGAAAAACTGTTTTTT. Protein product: CSVQVAGEKLFF. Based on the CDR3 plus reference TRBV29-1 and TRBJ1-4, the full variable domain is SAVISQKPSRDICQRGTSLTIQCQVDSQVTMMFWYRQQPGQSLTLIATANQGSEATYESGFVIDKFPISRPNLTFSTLTVSNMSPEDSSIYLCSVQVAGEKLFFGSGTQLSVL.

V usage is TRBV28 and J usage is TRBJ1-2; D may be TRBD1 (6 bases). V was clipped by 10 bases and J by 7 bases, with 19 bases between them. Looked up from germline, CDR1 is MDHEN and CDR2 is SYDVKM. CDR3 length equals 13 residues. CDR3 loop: CANKAQGLGGYTF. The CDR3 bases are TGTGCCAATAAGGCCCAGGGGCTGGGTGGCTACACCTTC.

CDR3 DNA sequence: TGTGCCAGCAGCCCGCAGATAACCTACAATGAGCAGTTCTTC. Residues: CASSPQITYNEQFF. The chain links TRBV3-1 (or the pseudogene TRBV3-2) to TRBJ2-1; D is unresolved. Trimming shortened V by 4 bases and J by 2 bases, and 9 bases separated the two germline ends. There are 14 residues in the CDR3. Per germline, CDR1 LGHDT and CDR2 YNNKEL (reference sequence).

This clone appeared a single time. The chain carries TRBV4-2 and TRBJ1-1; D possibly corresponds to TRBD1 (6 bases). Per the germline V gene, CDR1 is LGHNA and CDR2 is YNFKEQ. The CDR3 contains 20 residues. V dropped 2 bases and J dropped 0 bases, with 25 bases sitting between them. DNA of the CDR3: TGTGCCAGCAGCCAAACTAAAGGGGAGTTGGACAGTAGGATGAACACTGAAGCTTTCTTT. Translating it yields CASSQTKGELDSRMNTEAFF.

In nucleotides, the CDR3 is TGTGCCAGCAGTTTACTCACAGGGAACTACGAGCAGTACTTC. Translated: CASSLLTGNYEQYF. The chain combines TRBV28 with TRBJ2-7, with D possibly being TRBD1 (6 bases). Germline V gives CDR1 MDHEN, CDR2 SYDVKM. Trimming removed 2 bases from V and 3 bases from J, with 11 bases in between. CDR3 size: 14 residues. Full variable domain (outside the CDR3, taken from reference TRBV28 and TRBJ2-7): DVKVTQSSRYLVKRTGEKVFLECVQDMDHENMFWYRQDPGLGLRLIYFSYDVKMKEKGDIPEGYSVSREKKERFSLILESASTNQTSMYLCASSLLTGNYEQYFGPGTRLTVT.

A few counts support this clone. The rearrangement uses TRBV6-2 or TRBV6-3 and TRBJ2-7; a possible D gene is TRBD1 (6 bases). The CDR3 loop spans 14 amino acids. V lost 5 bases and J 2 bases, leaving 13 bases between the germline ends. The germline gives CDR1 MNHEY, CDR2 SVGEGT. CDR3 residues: CASSRTELPYEQYF. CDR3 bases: TGTGCCAGCAGTCGGACAGAGCTTCCCTACGAGCAGTACTTC.